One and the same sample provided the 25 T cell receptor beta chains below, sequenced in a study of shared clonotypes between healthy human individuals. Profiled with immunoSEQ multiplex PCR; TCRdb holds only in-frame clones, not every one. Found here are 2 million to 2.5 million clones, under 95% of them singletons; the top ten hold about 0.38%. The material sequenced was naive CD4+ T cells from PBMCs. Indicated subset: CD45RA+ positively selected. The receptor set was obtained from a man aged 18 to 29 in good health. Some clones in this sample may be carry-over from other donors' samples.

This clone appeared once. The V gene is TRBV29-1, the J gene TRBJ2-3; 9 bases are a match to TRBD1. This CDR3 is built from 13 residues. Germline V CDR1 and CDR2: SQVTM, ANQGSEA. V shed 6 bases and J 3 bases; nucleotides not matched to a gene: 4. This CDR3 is CSVRTGVTDTQYF. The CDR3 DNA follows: TGCAGCGTGAGGACAGGGGTAACAGATACGCAGTATTTT.

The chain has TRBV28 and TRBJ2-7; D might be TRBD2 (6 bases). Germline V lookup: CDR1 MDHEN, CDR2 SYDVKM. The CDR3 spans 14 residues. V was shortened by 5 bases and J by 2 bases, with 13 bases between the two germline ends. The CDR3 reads CASSRPSETYEQYF. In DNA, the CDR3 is TGTGCCAGCAGTCGCCCTAGCGAGACCTACGAGCAGTACTTC. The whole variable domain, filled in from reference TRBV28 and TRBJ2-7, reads DVKVTQSSRYLVKRTGEKVFLECVQDMDHENMFWYRQDPGLGLRLIYFSYDVKMKEKGDIPEGYSVSREKKERFSLILESASTNQTSMYLCASSRPSETYEQYFGPGTRLTVT.

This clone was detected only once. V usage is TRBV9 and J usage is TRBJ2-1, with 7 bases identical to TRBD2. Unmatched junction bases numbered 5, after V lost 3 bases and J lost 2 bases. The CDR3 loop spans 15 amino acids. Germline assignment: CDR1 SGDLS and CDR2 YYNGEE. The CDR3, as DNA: TGTGCCAGCAGCGACACCGGGACTACCTACAATGAGCAGTTCTTC. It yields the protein CASSDTGTTYNEQFF. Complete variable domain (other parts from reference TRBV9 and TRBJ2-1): DSGVTQTPKHLITATGQRVTLRCSPRSGDLSVYWYQQSLDQGLQFLIQYYNGEERAKGNILERFSAQQFPDLHSELNLSSLELGDSALYFCASSDTGTTYNEQFFGPGTRLTVL.

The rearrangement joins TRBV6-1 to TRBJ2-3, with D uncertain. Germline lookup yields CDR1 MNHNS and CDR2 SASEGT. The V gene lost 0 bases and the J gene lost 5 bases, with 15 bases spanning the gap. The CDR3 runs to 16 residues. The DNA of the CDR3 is TGTGCCAGCAGTGAAGCGTGGACGGAAGCAAGAGATACGCAGTATTTT. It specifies CASSEAWTEARDTQYF.

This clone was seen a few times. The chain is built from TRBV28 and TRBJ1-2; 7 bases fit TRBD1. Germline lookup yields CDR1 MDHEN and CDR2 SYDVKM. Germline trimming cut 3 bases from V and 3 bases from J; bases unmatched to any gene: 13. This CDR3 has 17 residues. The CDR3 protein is CASSFPSDRVRDYGYTF. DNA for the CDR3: TGTGCCAGCAGTTTCCCATCCGACAGGGTTCGCGACTATGGCTACACCTTC.

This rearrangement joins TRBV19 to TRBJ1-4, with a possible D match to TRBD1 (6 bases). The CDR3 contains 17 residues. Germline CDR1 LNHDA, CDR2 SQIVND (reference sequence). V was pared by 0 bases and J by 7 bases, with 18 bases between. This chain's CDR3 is CASSIDLPRGRSEKLFF. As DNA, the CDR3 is TGTGCCAGTAGTATAGATCTCCCGCGGGGGCGCAGTGAAAAACTGTTTTTT.

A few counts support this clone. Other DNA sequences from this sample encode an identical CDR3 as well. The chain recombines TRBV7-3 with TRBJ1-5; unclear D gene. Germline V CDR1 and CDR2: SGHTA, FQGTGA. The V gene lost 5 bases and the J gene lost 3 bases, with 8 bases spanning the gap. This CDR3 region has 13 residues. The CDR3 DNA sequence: TGTGCCAGCAGCAAGGGCCTCAATCAGCCCCAGCATTTT. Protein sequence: CASSKGLNQPQHF. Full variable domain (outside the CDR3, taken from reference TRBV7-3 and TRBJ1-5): GAGVSQTPSNKVTEKGKYVELRCDPISGHTALYWYRQSLGQGPEFLIYFQGTGAADDSGLPNDRFFAVRPEGSVSTLKIQRTERGDSAVYLCASSKGLNQPQHFGDGTRLSIL.

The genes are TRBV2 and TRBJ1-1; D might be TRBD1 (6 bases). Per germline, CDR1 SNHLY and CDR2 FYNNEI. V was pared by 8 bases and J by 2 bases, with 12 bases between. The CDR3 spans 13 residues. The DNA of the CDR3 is TGTGCCAGCCTCGCACAGGGTAACACTGAAGCTTTCTTT. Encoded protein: CASLAQGNTEAFF.

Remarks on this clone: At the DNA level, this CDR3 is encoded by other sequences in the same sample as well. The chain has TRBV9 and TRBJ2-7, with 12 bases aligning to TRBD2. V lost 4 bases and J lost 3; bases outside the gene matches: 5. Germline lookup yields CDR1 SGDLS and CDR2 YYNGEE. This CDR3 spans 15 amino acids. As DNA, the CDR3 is TGTGCCAGCAGCCCAGGACTAGCGGGAAACTACGAGCAGTACTTC. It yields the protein CASSPGLAGNYEQYF.

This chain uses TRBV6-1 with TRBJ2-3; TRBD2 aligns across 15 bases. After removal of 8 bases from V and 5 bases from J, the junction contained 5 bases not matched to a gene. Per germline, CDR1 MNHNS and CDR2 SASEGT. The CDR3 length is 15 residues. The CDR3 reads CASPTGLAGGDTQYF. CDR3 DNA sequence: TGTGCCAGCCCTACGGGACTAGCGGGAGGAGATACGCAGTATTTT.

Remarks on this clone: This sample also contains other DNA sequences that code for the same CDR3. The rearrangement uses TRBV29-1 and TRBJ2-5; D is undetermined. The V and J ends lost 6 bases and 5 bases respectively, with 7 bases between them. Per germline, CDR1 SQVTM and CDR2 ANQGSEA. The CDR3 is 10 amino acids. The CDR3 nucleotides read TGCAGCGTCCACCGGGAGACCCAGTACTTC. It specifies CSVHRETQYF.

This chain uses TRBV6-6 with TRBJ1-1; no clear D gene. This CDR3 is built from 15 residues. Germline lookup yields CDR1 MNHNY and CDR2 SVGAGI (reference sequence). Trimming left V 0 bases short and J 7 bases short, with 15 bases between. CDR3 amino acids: CASSYSTQETGEAFF. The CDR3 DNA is TGTGCCAGCAGTTACTCAACCCAGGAGACGGGTGAAGCTTTCTTT.

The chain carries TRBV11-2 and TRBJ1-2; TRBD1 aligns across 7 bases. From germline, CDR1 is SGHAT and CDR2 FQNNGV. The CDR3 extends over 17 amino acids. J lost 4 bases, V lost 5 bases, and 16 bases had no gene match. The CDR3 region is CASSPREGQLIPYGYTF. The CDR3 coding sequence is TGTGCCAGCAGCCCCCGGGAGGGACAGCTTATCCCCTATGGCTACACCTTC.

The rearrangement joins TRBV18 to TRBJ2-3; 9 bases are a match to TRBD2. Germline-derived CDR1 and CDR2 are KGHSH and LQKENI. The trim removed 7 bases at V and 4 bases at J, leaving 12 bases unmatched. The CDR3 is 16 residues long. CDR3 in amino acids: CASLGLMAGGPDTQYF. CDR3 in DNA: TGTGCCAGCTTGGGCCTGATGGCGGGAGGGCCAGATACGCAGTATTTT.

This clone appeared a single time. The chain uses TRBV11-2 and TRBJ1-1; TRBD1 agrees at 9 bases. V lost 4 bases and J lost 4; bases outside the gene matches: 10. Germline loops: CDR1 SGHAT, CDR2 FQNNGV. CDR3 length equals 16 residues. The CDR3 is CASSSWLDRGSTEAFF. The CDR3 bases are TGTGCCAGCAGCTCATGGCTGGACAGGGGAAGCACTGAAGCTTTCTTT.

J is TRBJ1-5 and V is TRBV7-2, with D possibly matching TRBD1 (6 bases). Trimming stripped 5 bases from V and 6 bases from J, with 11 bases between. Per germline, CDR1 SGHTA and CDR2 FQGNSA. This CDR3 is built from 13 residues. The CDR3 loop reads CASSITGIQPQHF. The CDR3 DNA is TGTGCCAGCAGCATTACAGGGATTCAGCCCCAGCATTTT.

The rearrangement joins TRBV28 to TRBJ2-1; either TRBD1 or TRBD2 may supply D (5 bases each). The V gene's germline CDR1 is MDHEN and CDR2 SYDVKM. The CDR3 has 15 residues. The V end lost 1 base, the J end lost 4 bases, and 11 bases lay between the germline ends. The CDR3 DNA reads TGTGCCAGCAGTTTATTGGGGGTCCAATACAATGAGCAGTTCTTC. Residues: CASSLLGVQYNEQFF.

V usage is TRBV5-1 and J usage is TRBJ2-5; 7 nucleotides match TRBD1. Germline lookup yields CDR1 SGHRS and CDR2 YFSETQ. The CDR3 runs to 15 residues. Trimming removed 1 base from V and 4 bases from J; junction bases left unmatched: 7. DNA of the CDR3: TGCGCCAGCAGCTTGAGACAGGGATCGTCAGAGACCCAGTACTTC. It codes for CASSLRQGSSETQYF.

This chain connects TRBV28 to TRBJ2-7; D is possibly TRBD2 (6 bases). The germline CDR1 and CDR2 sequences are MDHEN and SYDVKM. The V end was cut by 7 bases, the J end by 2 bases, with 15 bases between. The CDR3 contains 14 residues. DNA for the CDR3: TGTGCCAGCACCGCGGGGCGACGCACCTACGAGCAGTACTTC. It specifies CASTAGRRTYEQYF.

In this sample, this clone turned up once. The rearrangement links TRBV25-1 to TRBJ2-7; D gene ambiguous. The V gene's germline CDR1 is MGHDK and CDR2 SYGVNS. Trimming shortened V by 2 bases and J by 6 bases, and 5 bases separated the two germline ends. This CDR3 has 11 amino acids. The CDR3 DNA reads TGTGCCAGCAGTGAAGTTCGCGAGCAGTACTTC. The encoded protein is CASSEVREQYF.

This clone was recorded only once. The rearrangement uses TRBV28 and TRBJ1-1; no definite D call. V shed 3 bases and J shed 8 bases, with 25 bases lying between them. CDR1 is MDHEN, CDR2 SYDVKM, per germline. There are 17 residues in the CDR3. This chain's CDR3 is CASSLNISPRSHREAFF. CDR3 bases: TGTGCCAGCAGTTTGAATATCAGTCCTCGTTCCCACCGGGAAGCTTTCTTT.

In DNA, the CDR3 is TGTGCCAGCAGGTTCCCTGGACAACAGATTAATTCACCCCTCCACTTT. Its translation: CASRFPGQQINSPLHF. The chain carries TRBV6-6 and TRBJ1-6, with D possibly matching TRBD1 (5 bases). Between the trimmed V and J ends, which lost 6 bases and 6 bases, there was a span of 18 bases. This CDR3 spans 16 amino acids. Germline CDR1 MNHNY, CDR2 SVGAGI (reference sequence).

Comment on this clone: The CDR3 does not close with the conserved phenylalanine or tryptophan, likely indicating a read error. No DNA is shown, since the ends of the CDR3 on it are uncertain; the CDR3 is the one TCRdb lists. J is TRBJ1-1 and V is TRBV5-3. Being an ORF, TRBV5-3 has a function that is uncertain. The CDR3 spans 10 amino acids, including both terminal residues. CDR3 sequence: CARSKNTARL.

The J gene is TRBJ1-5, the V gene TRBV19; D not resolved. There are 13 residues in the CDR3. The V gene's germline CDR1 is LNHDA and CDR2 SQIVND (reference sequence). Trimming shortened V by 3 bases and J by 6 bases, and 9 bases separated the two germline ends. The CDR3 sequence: CASSIRPPQPQHF. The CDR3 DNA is TGTGCCAGTAGTATTCGCCCTCCTCAGCCCCAGCATTTT.

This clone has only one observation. The CDR3 is CASSQERASLVGGELFF. For the CDR3, the DNA is TGTGCCAGCAGCCAAGAGCGGGCGTCCCTGGTTGGCGGGGAGCTGTTTTTT. This chain links TRBV4-2 with TRBJ2-2, with D maybe TRBD2 (5 bases). Deletions cut 0 bases from V and 7 bases from J, with 18 bases between. Germline CDR1 is LGHNA and CDR2 is YNFKEQ. The CDR3 covers 17 residues.